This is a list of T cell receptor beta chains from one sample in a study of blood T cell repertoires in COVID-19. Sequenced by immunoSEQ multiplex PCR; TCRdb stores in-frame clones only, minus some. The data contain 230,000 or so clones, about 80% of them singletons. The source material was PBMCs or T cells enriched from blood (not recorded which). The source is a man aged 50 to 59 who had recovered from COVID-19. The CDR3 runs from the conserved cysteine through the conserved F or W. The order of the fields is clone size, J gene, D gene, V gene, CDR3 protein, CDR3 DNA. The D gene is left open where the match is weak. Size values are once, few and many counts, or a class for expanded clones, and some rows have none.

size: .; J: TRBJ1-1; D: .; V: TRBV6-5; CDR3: CASSMSGMNTEAFF; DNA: TGTGCCAGCAGTATGAGCGGAATGAACACTGAAGCTTTCTTT
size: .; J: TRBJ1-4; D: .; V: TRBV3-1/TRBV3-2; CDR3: CASSPWDEEGEKLFF; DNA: TGTGCCAGCAGCCCCTGGGACGAGGAGGGGGAAAAACTGTTTTTT
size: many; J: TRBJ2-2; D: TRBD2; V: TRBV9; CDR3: CASSVLADTGELFF; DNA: TGTGCCAGCAGCGTCCTAGCGGACACCGGGGAGCTGTTTTTT
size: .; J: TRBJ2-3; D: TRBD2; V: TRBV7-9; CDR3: CASSSQGLAGGLDTDTQYF; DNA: TGTGCCAGCAGCTCCCAGGGACTAGCGGGGGGGCTGGACACAGATACGCAGTATTTT
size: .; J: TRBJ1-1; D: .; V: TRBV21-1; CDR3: CASSNQGYAWTEAFF; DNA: TGTGCCAGCAGCAATCAGGGGTACGCTTGGACTGAAGCTTTCTTT
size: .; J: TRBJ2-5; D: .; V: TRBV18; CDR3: CASSPLQETQYF; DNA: TGTGCCAGCTCACCTCTCCAAGAGACCCAGTACTTC
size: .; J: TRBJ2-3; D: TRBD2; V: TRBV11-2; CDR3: CASSFLLAGGPDTQYF; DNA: TGTGCCAGCAGCTTCCTACTAGCGGGGGGGCCAGATACGCAGTATTTT
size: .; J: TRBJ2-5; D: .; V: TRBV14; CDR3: CASSRIMGPQETQYF; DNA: TGTGCCAGCAGCCGCATAATGGGGCCCCAAGAGACCCAGTACTTC
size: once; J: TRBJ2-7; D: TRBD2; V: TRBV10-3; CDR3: CAIRKLAGYEQYF; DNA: TGTGCCATCAGGAAACTAGCGGGATACGAGCAGTACTTC
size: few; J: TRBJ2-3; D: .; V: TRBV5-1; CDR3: CASTWGPTDTQYF; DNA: TGCGCCAGCACCTGGGGGCCGACAGATACGCAGTATTTT
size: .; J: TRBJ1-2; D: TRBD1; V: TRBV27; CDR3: CASSLHAGTGGGYTF; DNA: TGTGCCAGCAGTCTTCACGCCGGGACAGGGGGAGGCTACACCTTC
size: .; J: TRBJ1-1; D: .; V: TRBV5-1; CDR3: CASSPGGAGEAFF; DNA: TGCGCCAGCAGCCCGGGGGGGGCTGGTGAAGCTTTCTTT
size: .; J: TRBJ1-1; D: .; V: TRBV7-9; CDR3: CASSSFQAPRAFF; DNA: TGTGCCAGCAGCTCTTTCCAGGCGCCGCGCGCTTTCTTT
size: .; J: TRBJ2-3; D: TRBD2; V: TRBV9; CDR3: CASTRLAGGQDTQYF; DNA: TGTGCCAGCACCCGACTAGCGGGGGGACAAGATACGCAGTATTTT
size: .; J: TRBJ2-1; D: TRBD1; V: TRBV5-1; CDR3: CASSTDRGRNEQFF; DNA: TGCGCCAGCAGCACGGACAGGGGGAGGAATGAGCAGTTCTTC
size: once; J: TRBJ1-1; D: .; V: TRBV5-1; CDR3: CASAGGGRLNTEAFF; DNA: TGCGCCAGCGCCGGCGGGGGCCGATTGAACACTGAAGCTTTCTTT
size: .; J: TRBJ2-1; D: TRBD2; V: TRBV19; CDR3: CASSPLGGGGNEQFF; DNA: TGTGCCAGTAGTCCGTTGGGGGGGGGAGGCAATGAGCAGTTCTTC
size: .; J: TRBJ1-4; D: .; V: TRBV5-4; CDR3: CASSFGGAEGKLFF; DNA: TGTGCCAGCAGCTTTGGGGGGGCAGAGGGAAAACTGTTTTTT
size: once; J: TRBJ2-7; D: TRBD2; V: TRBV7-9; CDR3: CASSGYGLAGGFYEQYF; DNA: TGTGCCAGCAGCGGCTATGGACTAGCGGGGGGGTTCTACGAGCAGTACTTC
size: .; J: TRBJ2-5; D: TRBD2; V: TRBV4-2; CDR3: CASSRVGTSGKRKQETQYF; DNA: TGTGCCAGCAGCAGAGTCGGGACTAGCGGGAAGAGGAAACAAGAGACCCAGTACTTC
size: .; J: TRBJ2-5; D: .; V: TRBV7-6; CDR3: CASSPWAGETQYF; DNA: TGTGCCAGCAGCCCATGGGCAGGAGAGACCCAGTACTTC
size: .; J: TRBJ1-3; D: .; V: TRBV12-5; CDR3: CASGLVTGNTIYF; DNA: TGTGCTAGTGGTTTGGTAACAGGAAACACCATATATTTT
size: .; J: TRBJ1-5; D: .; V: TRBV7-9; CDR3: CASSRSGQPQHF; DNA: TGTGCCAGCAGCCGGTCGGGTCAGCCCCAGCATTTT
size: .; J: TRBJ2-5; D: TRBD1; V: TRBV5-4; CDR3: CASSLGDRGVPRKRETQYF; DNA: TGTGCCAGCAGCTTGGGGGACAGGGGAGTACCAAGGAAGAGGGAGACCCAGTACTTC
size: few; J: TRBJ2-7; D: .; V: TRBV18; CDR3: CASSPPGGVLSYEQYF; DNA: TGTGCCAGCTCACCACCGGGCGGGGTACTCTCCTACGAGCAGTACTTC
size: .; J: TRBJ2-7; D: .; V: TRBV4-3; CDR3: CASSQEGEAGGSYYEQYF; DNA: TGCGCCAGCAGCCAAGAAGGGGAGGCCGGGGGTTCGTACTACGAGCAGTACTTC
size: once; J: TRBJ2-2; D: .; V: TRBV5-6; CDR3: CASRQQGRTGELFF; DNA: TGTGCCAGCAGACAACAGGGTCGCACCGGGGAGCTGTTTTTT
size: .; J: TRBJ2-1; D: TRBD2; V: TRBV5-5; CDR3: CASSQGLASNNEQFF; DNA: TGTGCCAGCAGCCAGGGACTAGCGAGCAACAATGAGCAGTTCTTC
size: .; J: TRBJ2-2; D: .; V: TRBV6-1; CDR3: CASSEFSLLQGTGELFF; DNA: TGTGCCAGCAGTGAGTTCTCACTCCTACAGGGCACCGGGGAGCTGTTTTTT
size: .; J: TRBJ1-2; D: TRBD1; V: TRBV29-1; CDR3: CSVEPFGQGSYGYTF; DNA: TGCAGCGTTGAACCTTTCGGACAGGGAAGCTATGGCTACACCTTC
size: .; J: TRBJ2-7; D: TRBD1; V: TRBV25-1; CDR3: CASRQGSYEQYF; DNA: TGTGCCAGCCGACAGGGCTCCTACGAGCAGTACTTC
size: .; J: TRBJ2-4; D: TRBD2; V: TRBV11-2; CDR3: CASSLAGASGRAYKNIQYF; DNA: TGTGCCAGCAGCTTAGCGGGGGCTAGCGGGAGGGCCTACAAAAACATTCAGTACTTC
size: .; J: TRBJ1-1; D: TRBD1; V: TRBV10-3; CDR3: CASQGQPNAEAFF; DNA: TGTGCCAGCCAGGGACAGCCAAACGCTGAAGCTTTCTTT
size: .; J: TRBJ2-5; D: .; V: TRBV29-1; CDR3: CSVERGETQYF; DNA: TGCAGCGTTGAGCGGGGAGAGACCCAGTACTTC
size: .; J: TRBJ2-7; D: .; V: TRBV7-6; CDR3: CASSLEKSFDWSSYEQYF; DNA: TGTGCCAGCAGCTTAGAAAAGTCTTTTGACTGGAGCTCCTACGAGCAGTACTTC
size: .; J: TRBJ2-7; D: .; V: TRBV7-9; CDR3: CASSLGGRSYEQYF; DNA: TGTGCCAGCAGCTTAGGAGGGCGCTCCTACGAGCAGTACTTC
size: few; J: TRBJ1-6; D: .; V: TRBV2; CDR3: CATKQGYNSPLHF; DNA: TGTGCCACCAAGCAGGGGTACAATTCACCCCTCCACTTT
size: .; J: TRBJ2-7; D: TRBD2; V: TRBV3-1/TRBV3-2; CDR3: CASGTSGRSSYEQYF; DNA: TGTGCCAGCGGGACTAGCGGTCGGAGCTCCTACGAGCAGTACTTC
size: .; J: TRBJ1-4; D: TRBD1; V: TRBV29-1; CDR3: CSAQDRGNLPANEKLFF; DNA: TGCAGCGCGCAAGACAGGGGAAACCTACCGGCTAATGAAAAACTGTTTTTT
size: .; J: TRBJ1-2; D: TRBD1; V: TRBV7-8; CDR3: CASSLTTARGQASNYGYTF; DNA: TGTGCCAGCAGCTTAACCACGGCCCGGGGACAGGCGAGTAACTATGGCTACACCTTC
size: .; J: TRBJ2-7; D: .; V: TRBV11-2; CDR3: CASSDRQALSYEQYF; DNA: TGTGCCAGCAGCGACCGACAGGCCCTCTCCTACGAGCAGTACTTC
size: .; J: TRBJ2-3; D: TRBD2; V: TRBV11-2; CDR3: CASNFLHPGLAGGDTQYF; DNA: TGTGCCAGCAATTTTCTACACCCGGGTCTGGCGGGGGGGGATACGCAGTATTTT
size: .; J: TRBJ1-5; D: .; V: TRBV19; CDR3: CASSSSGGGNQPQHF; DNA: TGTGCCAGTAGTTCGAGTGGGGGGGGCAATCAGCCCCAGCATTTT